This TCR beta chain came from a study of regulatory T cells in long-lasting Graves disease. Study results and limitations: Persistent disease favored TRBV28, TRBJ1-2 and TRBJ2-5.

Libraries of TCR beta came from iRepertoire HTBI primers plus Arm-PCR of CDR3 regions. TCRdb re-called the multiplex PCR reads through MiXCR, storing one row per CDR3 protein. The top ten clones hold about 7.6% of a sample with around 420,000 distinct CDR3 sequences, approximately 15% of them seen once. Time point: newly diagnosed GD, antithyroid drugs for less than 3 months. Researchers made the TCR library from RNA that was extracted from PBMCs. This clonotype has just a few counts. Its specificity is not known. This CDR3 has 18 residues. Germline lookup yields CDR1 LNHDA and CDR2 SQIVND (reference sequence). Trimming cost V 4 bases and J 8 bases, with 29 bases left between them. These sequences were also reported in another study, on T cells in Graves' hyperthyroidism and ophthalmopathy.

The origin of this receptor is a woman between 40 and 55 years old with Graves disease. Source: peripheral blood mononuclear cells (PBMCs), taken at new diagnosis, from a patient treated with antithyroid drugs. This rearrangement joins TRBV19 to TRBJ1-2; D not resolved. The CDR3 bases are TGTGCCAGTAGTAAAGTGGCGGGTAAGGCCCCCCTTCGAGAAGGCTACACCTTC. It yields the protein CASSKVAGKAPLREGYTF.